A single sample gave rise to the 21 T cell receptor beta chains below, sequenced in a study of T cell clonality in common variable immunodeficiency (dated by TCRdb to between 2014 and 2017). Overall study outcomes, separate from this receptor: CVID TCRbeta sequences reportedly showed fewer deletions and N-nucleotide insertions and lacked highly modified clones with 13 or more V deletions.

Their antigens are not known. The library was made by the immunoSEQ multiplex PCR assay. What TCRdb holds here is the immuneACCESS table cut down to in-frame rearrangements. Part of the clones is not present; checked against another copy, under half of the missing clones reflect an unresolved V gene, and the others are unexplained. Here the sample lists approximately 10,000 clones, none seen once only. The ten biggest clones cover approximately 4.3% of the sample. The sequenced sample consisted of peripheral blood mononuclear cells. Receptors originate from a human donor with common variable immunodeficiency.

This clone has a count of ten or more. Read data end 3 residues before the CDR3 end; the end is taken from the germline J gene. The chain has TRBV20-1 and TRBJ1-5; D perhaps matches TRBD1 (6 bases). The CDR3 loop spans 13 amino acids. CDR1 is DFQATT, CDR2 SNEGSKA, per germline (reference sequence). V lost 3 bases to trimming and J lost 8 bases, with 14 bases between them. The CDR3 DNA, read in part, is TGCAGTGCTAGTTCTAACAGGGATGAGCCC. Translation: CSASSNRDEP. The full CDR3 protein reads CSASSNRDEPQHF.

This clone was picked up many times. The sequence runs out 3 residues before the end of the CDR3; the remainder is reconstructed from the germline J gene. The chain carries TRBV19 and TRBJ2-1; 8 positions agree with TRBD1. The length of the CDR3 is 14 residues. Germline V gene lookup returns CDR1 LNHDA and CDR2 SQIVND (reference sequence). The V gene end was trimmed by 2 bases and the J gene end by 7 bases; junction bases not matched to a gene: 4. Partial CDR3 DNA: TGTGCCAGTAGTATACAGGGGGCCGAAAATGAG. This gives the protein CASSIQGAENE. From start to end, the CDR3 is CASSIQGAENEQFF. Variable domain in full (rest from reference TRBV19 and TRBJ2-1): DGGITQSPKYLFRKEGQNVTLSCEQNLNHDAMYWYRQDPGQGLRLIYYSQIVNDFQKGDIAEGYSVSREKKESFPLTVTSAQKNPTAFYLCASSIQGAENEQFFGPGTRLTVL.

This clone was counted at least ten times. The observed sequence ends 3 residues before the CDR3 terminus, with the missing tail filled in from the germline J gene. The J gene is TRBJ2-2, the V gene TRBV11-2, with 10 bases fitting TRBD2. Germline trimming cut 8 bases from V and 3 bases from J; bases unmatched to any gene: 6. This CDR3 is built from 15 residues. The germline gives CDR1 SGHAT, CDR2 FQNNGV. The CDR3 DNA, read in part, is TGTGCCAGCCGTACTAGCGGGACCCACACCGGGGAG. It codes for CASRTSGTHTGE. The complete CDR3 protein is CASRTSGTHTGELFF.

In its sample, this clone was seen many times. The read ends 3 residues shy of where the CDR3 ends; the end is completed using the germline J gene. V is TRBV5-1 and J is TRBJ1-2; 11 positions match TRBD1. This CDR3 contains 16 residues. Losses at the gene ends were 3 bases for V and 1 base for J; bases not matched to a gene: 5. Germline CDR1 is SGHRS and CDR2 is YFSETQ. CDR3 in amino acids: CASSSRTGGLNYGYTF. The CDR3 DNA, read in part, is TGCGCCAGCAGCTCTCGGACAGGGGGCCTTAACTATGGC.

This clone was observed many times. The CDR3 sequence: CASTPDRANTGELFF. The DNA read from the CDR3 is TGTGCCAGCACCCCGGACAGGGCGAACACCGGGGAG. This chain links TRBV18 with TRBJ2-2, with TRBD1 matching over 8 bases. The read terminates 3 residues ahead of where the CDR3 ends, so the germline J gene completes it. CDR3 length: 15 residues. V shed 8 bases, J shed 0 bases, and the junction held 5 bases outside the gene matches. The V gene's germline CDR1 is KGHSH and CDR2 LQKENI.

At least ten counts were recorded for this clone. The sequenced fragment ends 3 residues before the CDR3 boundary, so the rest is inferred from the germline J gene. This chain uses TRBV10-3 with TRBJ1-5; D might be TRBD1 (5 bases). This CDR3 has 13 amino acids. The germline V gene encodes CDR1 ENHRY and CDR2 SYGVKD. Trimming removed 8 bases at V and 7 bases at J, with 15 bases between. CDR3 sequence reads: CAIGGGVEQPQHF. CDR3 DNA, as far as it was read: TGTGCCATCGGGGGGGGAGTAGAGCAGCCC.

This clone came up many times. The read is 3 residues too short to cover the CDR3 end, so that end is filled in from the germline J gene. The V gene is TRBV3-1 (or the pseudogene TRBV3-2), the J gene TRBJ2-3, with D maybe TRBD1 (7 bases). With 3 bases removed from V and 4 bases from J, the gap between germline ends came to 14 bases. CDR1 and CDR2 (germline): LGHDT, YNNKEL (reference sequence). The CDR3 runs 15 residues. The CDR3 here is CASSQYPGGPDTQYF. The sequenced part of the CDR3 DNA is TGTGCCAGCAGCCAGTATCCAGGGGGGCCAGATACG.

This clone was seen many times. The CDR3 end lies 3 residues beyond the end of the read and is filled in from the germline J gene. The chain combines TRBV5-1 with TRBJ1-6; D gene unclear. Looked up from germline, CDR1 is SGHRS and CDR2 is YFSETQ. The length of the CDR3 is 17 residues. V gave up 1 base and J gave up 0 bases, with 11 bases separating them. CDR3: CASSLQPGSSYNSPLHF. Incomplete CDR3 DNA: TGCGCCAGCAGCTTGCAGCCAGGAAGCTCCTATAATTCACCC.

This clone was observed a few times. The junction does not match germline at one end; this may be a read error. The read is 3 residues too short to cover the CDR3 end, so that end is filled in from the germline J gene. V and J are TRBV18 and TRBJ2-7; TRBD1 matches at 7 bases. The CDR3 is 16 residues long. The V gene's germline CDR1 is KGHSH and CDR2 LQKENI. The covered CDR3 bases are TGTGCCAACTCACCACCCGGACAGGTACTCTCCTACGAG. Its translation: CANSPPGQVLSYE. Given in full, the CDR3 is CANSPPGQVLSYEQYF.

This clone was counted many times. The CDR3 extends 3 residues past the end of the read, so its final part is completed from the germline J gene. V and J are TRBV7-9 and TRBJ1-1; D is perhaps TRBD1 (6 bases). Germline CDR1 and CDR2: SEHNR and FQNEAQ (reference sequence). V was shortened by 4 bases and J by 3 bases, with 15 bases between the two germline ends. The CDR3 totals 15 residues. The CDR3 bases that were read are TGTGCCAGCAGCTCCCCAGGGTCAGGGGACACTGAA. Translating it yields CASSSPGSGDTE. The whole CDR3 protein is CASSSPGSGDTEAFF.

This clone is medium-sized by share. The read comes to an end 3 residues before the CDR3 does, leaving the germline J gene to fill in the end. This rearrangement joins TRBV5-1 to TRBJ1-2; 9 bases agree with TRBD1. CDR1 is SGHRS, CDR2 YFSETQ, per germline. This CDR3 region has 14 residues. V shed 4 bases, J shed 2 bases, and the junction held 3 bases outside the gene matches. Incomplete CDR3 DNA: TGCGCCAGCAGCGGGGGACAGGGAAACTATGGC. Translating it yields CASSGGQGNYG. Given in full, the CDR3 is CASSGGQGNYGYTF. Full variable domain (remainder filled in from reference TRBV5-1 and TRBJ1-2): KAGVTQTPRYLIKTRGQQVTLSCSPISGHRSVSWYQQTPGQGLQFLFEYFSETQRNKGNFPGRFSGRQFSNSRSEMNVSTLELGDSALYLCASSGGQGNYGYTFGSGTRLTVV.

This clone is categorized as medium-sized. The DNA ends 3 residues before the CDR3 does, and the rest of the CDR3 is filled in from the germline J gene. V is TRBV20-1 and J is TRBJ2-3; possibly TRBD1 for D (6 bases). The germline gives CDR1 DFQATT, CDR2 SNEGSKA (reference sequence). CDR3 length: 17 residues. Trimming pared 0 bases from V and 2 bases from J, leaving 18 bases between. The CDR3 bases that were read are TGCAGTGCTAGAGATTATGGGGGCCGTATCTCCACAGATACG. This encodes CSARDYGGRISTDT. The CDR3, in full, reads CSARDYGGRISTDTQYF.

This clone has a count of ten or more. The DNA ends 3 residues before the CDR3 does, and the rest of the CDR3 is filled in from the germline J gene. The rearrangement links TRBV20-1 to TRBJ2-3; D unclear. Germline assignment: CDR1 DFQATT and CDR2 SNEGSKA (reference sequence). The CDR3 contains 15 residues. The V end lost 6 bases, the J end lost 1 base, and 17 bases lay between the germline ends. The CDR3 bases that were read are TGCAGTGCCCCGGGTTTACGGCAAGGCACAGATACG. This translates into CSAPGLRQGTDT. The whole CDR3 sequence is CSAPGLRQGTDTQYF.

This clone was seen at least ten times. The read halts 3 residues ahead of the CDR3 end, with the missing end drawn from the germline J gene. The chain employs TRBV20-1 and TRBJ2-7; the D is unclear. Trimming shortened V by 3 bases and J by 3 bases, and 12 bases separated the two germline ends. Germline loops: CDR1 DFQATT, CDR2 SNEGSKA (reference sequence). The CDR3 has 13 amino acids. CDR3 region: CSASGLQDYEQYF. Partial CDR3 DNA: TGCAGTGCTAGTGGTTTGCAGGACTACGAG.

A remark on this clone: The read is 3 residues too short to cover the CDR3 end, so that end is filled in from the germline J gene. The rearrangement links TRBV29-1 to TRBJ1-2; possible D gene TRBD1, 5 bases. Germline V gene sequence: CDR1 SQVTM, CDR2 ANQGSEA. The CDR3 spans 15 residues. V was cut by 4 bases and J by 6 bases, with 21 bases left in between. The CDR3 reads CSVVLQAPTSHGYTF. Partial CDR3 DNA: TGCAGCGTTGTGTTACAGGCCCCAACTAGCCATGGC.

This clone was found many times. The sequenced fragment ends 3 residues before the CDR3 boundary, so the rest is inferred from the germline J gene. The rearrangement uses TRBV19 and TRBJ2-2; TRBD1 matches 7 bases. Germline V lookup: CDR1 LNHDA, CDR2 SQIVND (reference sequence). V dropped 6 bases and J dropped 4; count of bases not matched to a gene: 11. The CDR3 contains 16 residues. The covered CDR3 bases are TGTGCCAGTAGCCCAACCGGACAGGCACGCACCGGGGAG. It specifies CASSPTGQARTGE. The full-length CDR3 reads as CASSPTGQARTGELFF. The full variable domain, in which reference TRBV19 and TRBJ2-2 provide the parts outside the CDR3, is DGGITQSPKYLFRKEGQNVTLSCEQNLNHDAMYWYRQDPGQGLRLIYYSQIVNDFQKGDIAEGYSVSREKKESFPLTVTSAQKNPTAFYLCASSPTGQARTGELFFGEGSRLTVL.

This clone was seen repeatedly, ten times or more. Read sequence stops 3 residues before the CDR3 end, and the germline J gene provides the missing end. The rearrangement links TRBV10-3 to TRBJ1-3; TRBD1 matches at 8 bases. Germline assignment: CDR1 ENHRY and CDR2 SYGVKD. V lost 10 bases to trimming and J lost 2 bases; unmatched junction nucleotides: 4. The CDR3 sequence is 13 residues long. CDR3 sequence reads: CATKQGAGNTIYF. Partial CDR3 DNA: TGTGCCACCAAACAGGGGGCTGGAAACACC.

There are many counts of this clone. From the germline J gene comes the end of the CDR3, since the read stops 3 residues before it. This chain connects TRBV5-1 to TRBJ1-4; TRBD1 might be the D (5 bases). This CDR3 spans 14 amino acids. Per germline, CDR1 SGHRS and CDR2 YFSETQ. Between the trimmed V and J ends, which lost 1 base and 6 bases, there was a span of 10 bases. Incomplete CDR3 DNA: TGCGCCAGCAGCTTGCTGGGGCTGGATGAAAAA. Protein: CASSLLGLDEK. The CDR3 as a whole reads CASSLLGLDEKLFF.

Ten or more counts support this clone. The read halts 3 residues ahead of the CDR3 end, with the missing end drawn from the germline J gene. This chain joins TRBV7-8 and TRBJ2-7; 9 bases fit TRBD2. V trimming: 1 base; J trimming: 2 bases; junction bases outside the gene matches: 6. The CDR3 extends over 16 amino acids. Germline CDR1 SGHVS, CDR2 FQNEAQ. CDR3 loop: CASSLEAGGYPYEQYF. CDR3 DNA (partial): TGTGCCAGCAGCTTAGAGGCGGGGGGGTATCCCTACGAG.

This clone was counted at least ten times. The CDR3 end is not reached by the read, which stops 3 residues before it; the germline J gene fills it in. V gene TRBV11-2 combines with J gene TRBJ2-7; 8 nucleotides match TRBD2. Trimming removed 4 bases from V and 1 base from J; junction bases left unmatched: 6. Per the germline V gene, CDR1 is SGHAT and CDR2 is FQNNGV. The CDR3 sequence is 15 residues long. CDR3 amino acids: CASSYSSGRSYEQYF. The CDR3 bases that were read are TGTGCCAGCAGCTATTCCAGCGGGAGATCCTACGAG. The complete variable domain, with remaining parts taken from reference TRBV11-2 and TRBJ2-7, reads EAGVAQSPRYKIIEKRQSVAFWCNPISGHATLYWYQQILGQGPKLLIQFQNNGVVDDSQLPKDRFSAERLKGVDSTLKIQPAKLEDSAVYLCASSYSSGRSYEQYFGPGTRLTVT.

This clone appeared many times. The DNA ends 3 residues before the CDR3 does, and the rest of the CDR3 is filled in from the germline J gene. V and J are TRBV4-1 and TRBJ2-4, with a possible D match to TRBD1 (6 bases). V was cut by 0 bases and J by 7 bases, with 22 bases left in between. From germline, CDR1 is MGHRA and CDR2 YSYEKL. The CDR3 covers 18 residues. Incomplete CDR3 DNA: TGCGCCAGCAGCCAAGATGGACAGCGCCCTCAGGGGCCGAACATT. Translation: CASSQDGQRPQGPNI. The whole CDR3 protein reads CASSQDGQRPQGPNIQYF.